Listed below are T cell receptor beta chains from one sample, sequenced in a study of T cells in localized non-small cell lung cancer. Profiled with immunoSEQ multiplex PCR; TCRdb holds only in-frame clones, not every one. The table lists around 91,000 clones, over 80% of them singletons, with approximately 15% in the top ten. The sample consisted of peripheral blood, taken before any cancer treatment. The receptors stem from a man aged 35 to 70 with stage I squamous cell lung carcinoma. Each CDR3 is given with its conserved first and last residue. A D gene is named only where the DNA matches it firmly. The size field is filled for only some rows; it gives once, few, many or a size class.

size: few; J: TRBJ2-1; V: TRBV18; D: NA; DNA: TGTGCCAGCTCACCACCGGGCAGGGTGCACAATGAGCAGTTCTTC; CDR3: CASSPPGRVHNEQFF
size: NA; J: TRBJ1-6; V: TRBV25-1; D: NA; DNA: TGTGCCAGCAGAGTGAGTAATTCACCCCTCCACTTT; CDR3: CASRVSNSPLHF
size: NA; J: TRBJ1-1; V: TRBV6-6; D: TRBD1; DNA: TGTGCCAGTAACAGGGGGCATAATGAAGCTTTCTTT; CDR3: CASNRGHNEAFF
size: NA; J: TRBJ1-1; V: TRBV30; D: NA; DNA: TGTGCCTGGAGTGGGAGCCCGGACAGCTCGAGGGCTTTCTTT; CDR3: CAWSGSPDSSRAFF
size: NA; J: TRBJ2-5; V: TRBV7-8; D: NA; DNA: TGTGCCAGCAGCTTAGCGACAGGCCAAGAGACCCAGTACTTC; CDR3: CASSLATGQETQYF
size: NA; J: TRBJ1-1; V: TRBV9; D: NA; DNA: TGTGCCAGCAGCGTAGGTCAGGGGAACACTGAAGCTTTCTTT; CDR3: CASSVGQGNTEAFF
size: NA; J: TRBJ1-2; V: TRBV5-4; D: NA; DNA: TGTGCCAGCAGCTTGGGCGGGTCTGGGAAGGGCTACACCTTC; CDR3: CASSLGGSGKGYTF
size: NA; J: TRBJ2-2; V: TRBV28; D: NA; DNA: TGTGCCAGCAGGCCAGGGTGGGTTGGCTCCGGGGAGCTGTTTTTT; CDR3: CASRPGWVGSGELFF
size: NA; J: TRBJ2-1; V: TRBV18; D: TRBD2; DNA: TGTGCCAGCTCACCACTGGGACTAGCGGGGGACAATGAGCAGTTCTTC; CDR3: CASSPLGLAGDNEQFF
size: NA; J: TRBJ2-1; V: TRBV19; D: TRBD1; DNA: TGTGCCAGTAGTCTACTCGGGACAGGGGCCACCAATGAGCAGTTCTTC; CDR3: CASSLLGTGATNEQFF
size: NA; J: TRBJ2-2; V: TRBV30; D: NA; DNA: TGTGCCTGGATACGGACCGGGGAGCTGTTTTTT; CDR3: CAWIRTGELFF
size: NA; J: TRBJ2-3; V: TRBV14; D: NA; DNA: TGTGCCAGCAGCCAAGGGGGACACCTAAGCACAGATACGCAGTATTTT; CDR3: CASSQGGHLSTDTQYF
size: NA; J: TRBJ2-1; V: TRBV2; D: TRBD1; DNA: TGTGCCAGCAGTGACGGGACAGGGGGCTTCAATGAGCAGTTCTTC; CDR3: CASSDGTGGFNEQFF
size: NA; J: TRBJ1-5; V: TRBV11-2; D: TRBD1; DNA: TGTGCCAGCAGCTTAGATGCGACAGGGCGGCAGCCCCAGCATTTT; CDR3: CASSLDATGRQPQHF
size: NA; J: TRBJ1-1; V: TRBV5-1; D: NA; DNA: TGCGCCAGCAGCTTGGGGGGGACAAATGAAGCTTTCTTT; CDR3: CASSLGGTNEAFF
size: NA; J: TRBJ2-3; V: TRBV5-4; D: NA; DNA: TGTGCCAGCAGCTTGGGACAGGTCACAGATACGCAGTATTTT; CDR3: CASSLGQVTDTQYF
size: NA; J: TRBJ1-2; V: TRBV6-6; D: TRBD1; DNA: TGTGCCAGCAGTTACTCTTTCGGCGGACAGGGTGCTGGCTACACCTTC; CDR3: CASSYSFGGQGAGYTF
size: NA; J: TRBJ2-1; V: TRBV19; D: NA; DNA: TGTGCCAGTAGTTCCCCCCCTAGGGATGAGCAGTTCTTC; CDR3: CASSSPPRDEQFF
size: NA; J: TRBJ2-5; V: TRBV11-2; D: NA; DNA: TGTGCCAGCAGCTCCCTGAGGGGGAAGAGGGACCAAGAGACCCAGTACTTC; CDR3: CASSSLRGKRDQETQYF
size: NA; J: TRBJ2-1; V: TRBV5-1; D: NA; DNA: TGCGCCAGCAGCTTTAGGGGGAATGAGCAGTTCTTC; CDR3: CASSFRGNEQFF
size: once; J: TRBJ1-5; V: TRBV28; D: NA; DNA: TGTGCCAGCAGTTTCCGCCGACAGCAGCCCCAGCATTTT; CDR3: CASSFRRQQPQHF
size: once; J: TRBJ2-2; V: TRBV5-4; D: NA; DNA: TGTGCCAGCAGCTTGTCCTTTGGGGGGAACACCGGGGAGCTGTTTTTT; CDR3: CASSLSFGGNTGELFF
size: NA; J: TRBJ2-2; V: TRBV18; D: NA; DNA: TGTGCCAGCTCACCTGATAGCGGGGAGCTGTTTTTT; CDR3: CASSPDSGELFF
size: NA; J: TRBJ2-7; V: TRBV5-1; D: NA; DNA: TGCGCCAGCAGCTTGGGCCCAACCGCCTACGAGCAGTACTTC; CDR3: CASSLGPTAYEQYF
size: NA; J: TRBJ1-1; V: TRBV5-1; D: NA; DNA: TGCGCCAGCAGCTCCGGGACCAGGTATACTGAAGCTTTCTTT; CDR3: CASSSGTRYTEAFF
size: NA; J: TRBJ1-2; V: TRBV7-8; D: NA; DNA: TGTGCCAGCGCTCTGGGCACAGGAGAGTATGGCTACACCTTC; CDR3: CASALGTGEYGYTF
size: NA; J: TRBJ1-5; V: TRBV2; D: TRBD1; DNA: TGTGCCAGCAGTGGACAGGGCTTGGGTCAGCCCCAGCATTTT; CDR3: CASSGQGLGQPQHF
size: NA; J: TRBJ2-6; V: TRBV19; D: NA; DNA: TGTGCCAGTAGTCCGGGACTGGCCCTTGGGGCCAACGTCCTGACTTTC; CDR3: CASSPGLALGANVLTF
size: NA; J: TRBJ1-2; V: TRBV5-1; D: NA; DNA: TGCGCCAGCAGCTTGGGGGATGGGGAACACTATGGCTACACCTTC; CDR3: CASSLGDGEHYGYTF
size: once; J: TRBJ1-4; V: TRBV2; D: TRBD1; DNA: TGTGCCAGCAGACCCTCCCCTGACAGGGGGCTCTTTGAGCGGGAAAAACTGTTTTTT; CDR3: CASRPSPDRGLFEREKLFF
size: NA; J: TRBJ2-7; V: TRBV4-1; D: TRBD2; DNA: TGCGCCAGCAGCGCCCGCCGGGTAAGCGGGGGGACCTACGAGCAGTACTTC; CDR3: CASSARRVSGGTYEQYF